The 28 T cell receptor beta chains below come from one sample, sequenced in a study of blood T cell repertoires in COVID-19. The method was immunoSEQ multiplex PCR; TCRdb's version includes in-frame clones alone and lacks a portion of them. The table includes approximately 220,000 clones, roughly 84% detected once. The source material was PBMCs or T cells enriched from blood (not recorded which). These receptors were obtained from a woman between 35 and 50 years old who had recovered from COVID-19.

The chain couples TRBV19 to TRBJ2-2, with TRBD1 as a possible D gene (5 bases). The germline V and J ends were trimmed by 7 bases and 1 base, with 10 bases remaining between them. Germline V gene sequence: CDR1 LNHDA, CDR2 SQIVND (reference sequence). The CDR3 contains 14 residues. The CDR3 is CASISQGNTGELFF. The DNA of the CDR3 is TGTGCCAGTATAAGCCAGGGGAACACCGGGGAGCTGTTTTTT.

This chain links TRBV30 with TRBJ1-2; D remains ambiguous. CDR3 length: 15 residues. V was cut by 3 bases and J by 4 bases, with 18 bases left in between. Germline V gene data show CDR1 as GTSNPN and CDR2 as SVGIG (reference sequence). CDR3 DNA: TGTGCCTGGAGCTCCCGGGCGGGAGGACTCTATGGCTACACCTTC. Its translation: CAWSSRAGGLYGYTF. Full variable domain (remainder filled in from reference TRBV30 and TRBJ1-2): SQTIHQWPATLVQPVGSPLSLECTVEGTSNPNLYWYRQAAGRGLQLLFYSVGIGQISSEVPQNLSASRPQDRQFILSSKKLLLSDSGFYLCAWSSRAGGLYGYTFGSGTRLTVV.

The chain couples TRBV24-1 to TRBJ2-1; TRBD2 aligns across 11 bases. This CDR3 has 20 amino acids. The ends lost 4 bases at V and 0 bases at J; junction bases unmatched: 13. Germline V gene sequence: CDR1 KGHDR, CDR2 SFDVKD. The CDR3 region has the DNA TGTGCCACCAGTGACCCCGGAGGGCTAGCGGGAGGTAGCTCCTACAATGAGCAGTTCTTC. Translation: CATSDPGGLAGGSSYNEQFF.

This chain uses TRBV4-3 with TRBJ2-1; TRBD2 matches at 9 bases. Germline-derived CDR1 and CDR2 are LGHNA and YSLEER. This CDR3 comprises 17 residues. Trimming took 0 bases from V and 2 from J; bases not matched to a gene: 5. The CDR3 DNA reads TGCGCCAGCAGCCAAGATTCATCTAGCGGGACCTACAATGAGCAGTTCTTC. Translated: CASSQDSSSGTYNEQFF.

The chain recombines TRBV18 with TRBJ2-3; 7 nucleotides agree with TRBD1. The CDR3 totals 16 residues. J lost 0 bases, V lost 2 bases, and 5 bases had no gene match. Germline CDR1 KGHSH, CDR2 LQKENI. CDR3: CASSPKGGSSTDTQYF. The CDR3 bases are TGTGCCAGCTCACCAAAAGGGGGCTCTAGCACAGATACGCAGTATTTT.

Here the CDR3 reads CASAADASTDTQYF. DNA of the CDR3: TGTGCCAGCGCGGCGGATGCTAGCACAGATACGCAGTATTTT. The V gene is TRBV7-9, the J gene TRBJ2-3; D is undetermined. The CDR3 totals 14 residues. Germline CDR1 is SEHNR and CDR2 is FQNEAQ (reference sequence). Between the trimmed V and J ends, which lost 8 bases and 0 bases, there was a span of 12 bases.

V and J are TRBV20-1 and TRBJ1-4; D uncertain. The CDR3 totals 10 residues. Germline CDR1 is DFQATT and CDR2 is SNEGSKA (reference sequence). V lost 6 bases and J lost 7, with 6 bases in between. The CDR3, as DNA: TGCAGTGCCCCGGGTGAAAAACTGTTTTTT. Its protein product is CSAPGEKLFF.

The rearrangement joins TRBV28 to TRBJ2-2; 8 bases match TRBD2. Germline V lookup: CDR1 MDHEN, CDR2 SYDVKM. The CDR3 loop spans 15 amino acids. V was clipped by 6 bases and J by 0 bases; unmatched bases: 3. CDR3 loop: CASRDSGANTGELFF. CDR3 sequence (DNA): TGTGCCAGCAGAGATAGCGGGGCGAACACCGGGGAGCTGTTTTTT.

CDR3 region: CASSPQQAPTEAFF. CDR3 DNA sequence: TGTGCCAGCTCACCACAACAGGCCCCCACTGAAGCTTTCTTT. The rearrangement joins TRBV18 to TRBJ1-1; possibly TRBD1 for D (5 bases). Trimming took off 1 base at V and 4 bases at J, with 10 bases between the two ends. This CDR3 is 14 amino acids long. In germline, CDR1 is KGHSH, CDR2 LQKENI.

The rearrangement links TRBV18 to TRBJ1-2; possible D gene TRBD1, 5 bases. Germline-derived CDR1 and CDR2 are KGHSH and LQKENI. Trimming removed 3 bases at V and 3 bases at J, with 11 bases between. This CDR3 region has 14 residues. The CDR3 loop reads CASSPGQAHYGYTF. The CDR3 region has the DNA TGTGCCAGCTCACCGGGGCAGGCCCACTATGGCTACACCTTC.

The gene calls are TRBV5-1 and TRBJ2-1; 7 bases line up with TRBD2. Losses at the gene ends were 4 bases for V and 8 bases for J; bases not matched to a gene: 9. The CDR3 totals 14 residues. CDR1 is SGHRS and CDR2 is YFSETQ in the germline V gene. The CDR3 DNA is TGCGCCAGCAGCCGAGGGACTACAGGCGATGAGCAGTTCTTC. Its translation is CASSRGTTGDEQFF.

J is TRBJ2-7 and V is TRBV25-1; 9 bases map to TRBD2. This CDR3 is built from 13 residues. Trimming took 8 bases from V and 5 from J; bases not matched to a gene: 7. CDR1 and CDR2 from the germline V gene are MGHDK and SYGVNS. CDR3 protein: CASVSGRTHEQYF. The CDR3 nucleotides read TGTGCCAGCGTTAGCGGGAGAACCCACGAGCAGTACTTC.

The V gene is TRBV12-3 or TRBV12-4, the J gene TRBJ1-1; D is unresolved. CDR3 length: 13 residues. Trimming pared 5 bases from V and 5 bases from J, leaving 12 bases between. The CDR3 spells CASSPYGATEAFF. In DNA form, the CDR3 reads TGTGCCAGCAGTCCCTACGGTGCGACTGAAGCTTTCTTT.

This clone was observed a few times. V usage is TRBV28 and J usage is TRBJ1-2; 8 positions agree with TRBD1. The V gene's germline CDR1 is MDHEN and CDR2 SYDVKM. The CDR3 spans 17 residues. V lost 7 bases to trimming and J lost 0 bases; unmatched junction nucleotides: 13. In DNA form, the CDR3 reads TGTGCCAGCACCAAAATTCGGGCGGACAGGGCTAACTATGGCTACACCTTC. Protein sequence: CASTKIRADRANYGYTF.

V gene TRBV6-1 combines with J gene TRBJ1-5; no clear D. CDR1 and CDR2 (germline): MNHNS, SASEGT. The CDR3 length is 15 residues. The germline V and J ends were trimmed by 0 bases and 13 bases, with 19 bases remaining between them. CDR3 protein: CASSEAPGWGGRQHF. DNA of the CDR3: TGTGCCAGCAGTGAAGCCCCGGGATGGGGTGGACGTCAGCATTTT.

The chain couples TRBV19 to TRBJ1-4; TRBD1 is a possible D gene (5 bases). V was pared by 6 bases and J by 5 bases, with 19 bases between. This CDR3 has 16 amino acids. Per germline, CDR1 LNHDA and CDR2 SQIVND (reference sequence). CDR3 sequence reads: CASRPPRDLENEKLFF. CDR3 DNA sequence: TGTGCCAGTAGACCCCCCCGGGACTTAGAGAATGAAAAACTGTTTTTT. Looking up the rest from reference TRBV19 and TRBJ1-4 gives the full variable domain: DGGITQSPKYLFRKEGQNVTLSCEQNLNHDAMYWYRQDPGQGLRLIYYSQIVNDFQKGDIAEGYSVSREKKESFPLTVTSAQKNPTAFYLCASRPPRDLENEKLFFGSGTQLSVL.

The J gene is TRBJ2-3, the V gene TRBV10-3; D possibly corresponds to TRBD1 (7 bases). V lost 7 bases and J 6 bases, leaving 14 bases between the germline ends. Germline CDR1 is ENHRY and CDR2 is SYGVKD. CDR3 size: 13 residues. DNA for the CDR3: TGTGCCATCACTGGAGGGGGCAGGGATACGCAGTATTTT. Translating gives CAITGGGRDTQYF.

The chain has TRBV28 and TRBJ1-5; 10 nucleotides match TRBD1. Germline loops: CDR1 MDHEN, CDR2 SYDVKM. The CDR3 length is 15 residues. Unmatched junction bases numbered 7, after V lost 6 bases and J lost 5 bases. DNA of the CDR3: TGTGCCAGCAGGACAGGGGGCGAACTTCATCAGCCCCAGCATTTT. Protein sequence: CASRTGGELHQPQHF.

This clone was seen a few times. The genes are TRBV7-2 and TRBJ2-5, with D unclear. With 0 bases removed from V and 4 bases from J, the gap between germline ends came to 12 bases. The V gene's germline CDR1 is SGHTA and CDR2 FQGNSA. The CDR3 has 15 residues. CDR3 sequence reads: CASSLALYLRETQYF. CDR3 bases: TGTGCCAGCAGCTTAGCACTGTACCTCCGAGAGACCCAGTACTTC.

The chain has TRBV29-1 and TRBJ2-3; 13 bases align to TRBD2. This CDR3 spans 14 amino acids. Per germline, CDR1 SQVTM and CDR2 ANQGSEA. J was trimmed by 9 bases and V by 6 bases; bases with no gene match: 9. The CDR3 sequence is CSVQGLAGIKTQYF. The CDR3 DNA sequence: TGCAGCGTCCAGGGACTAGCGGGAATCAAAACGCAGTATTTT.

The chain joins TRBV19 to TRBJ2-5, with D possibly TRBD2 on 6 matching bases. Germline CDR1 and CDR2: LNHDA and SQIVND (reference sequence). V was pared by 4 bases and J by 4 bases, with 13 bases between. CDR3 size: 14 residues. The CDR3 sequence: CASSTSGTSETQYF. CDR3 DNA sequence: TGTGCCAGTAGTACATCCGGGACTTCAGAGACCCAGTACTTC.

CDR3 DNA: TGTGCCAGCAGCCCTCTAGGGACAGGGGTTGATGGCTACACCTTC. It encodes CASSPLGTGVDGYTF. This chain uses TRBV28 with TRBJ1-2; the match to TRBD1 covers 10 bases. The germline V gene encodes CDR1 MDHEN and CDR2 SYDVKM. Trimming took 6 bases from V and 6 from J; bases not matched to a gene: 10. The CDR3 spans 15 residues.

The chain combines TRBV30 with TRBJ2-2; D is ambiguous. This CDR3 has 11 amino acids. Germline assignment: CDR1 GTSNPN and CDR2 SVGIG (reference sequence). The germline V and J ends were trimmed by 2 bases and 6 bases, with 4 bases remaining between them. CDR3 nucleotides: TGTGCCTGGAGTAGAGCCGGGGAGCTGTTTTTT. Translating it yields CAWSRAGELFF.

This clone has only one observation. This chain uses TRBV7-2 with TRBJ1-1; D perhaps matches TRBD1 (6 bases). V was pared by 5 bases and J by 3 bases, with 10 bases between. This CDR3 has 13 amino acids. The germline gives CDR1 SGHTA, CDR2 FQGNSA. The DNA of the CDR3 is TGTGCCAGCAGCGTACAGGGTTACACTGAAGCTTTCTTT. Its protein product is CASSVQGYTEAFF.

This chain joins TRBV18 and TRBJ1-4; no clear D gene. The germline V and J ends were trimmed by 2 bases and 8 bases, with 9 bases remaining between them. From germline, CDR1 is KGHSH and CDR2 LQKENI. CDR3 size: 13 residues. Here the CDR3 reads CASSPGRNEKLFF. CDR3 nucleotide sequence: TGTGCCAGCTCACCAGGGAGGAACGAAAAACTGTTTTTT.

The genes are TRBV15 and TRBJ1-1, with D possibly matching TRBD1 (5 bases). Trimming took 0 bases from V and 7 from J, leaving 9 bases between them. The CDR3 has 13 amino acids. Germline CDR1 LNHNV, CDR2 YYDKDF (reference sequence). The CDR3 region is CATSRDRGDEAFF. DNA for the CDR3: TGTGCCACCAGCAGAGATCGGGGGGATGAAGCTTTCTTT.

CDR3 DNA sequence: TGTGCCACCAGGGGGACTCTGAGTTATAATTCACCCCTCCACTTT. Translation: CATRGTLSYNSPLHF. The rearrangement uses TRBV11-2 and TRBJ1-6; 7 bases match TRBD1. The germline gives CDR1 SGHAT, CDR2 FQNNGV. This CDR3 contains 15 residues. Losses at the gene ends were 10 bases for V and 4 bases for J; bases not matched to a gene: 10.

The rearrangement joins TRBV27 to TRBJ1-5, with TRBD1 identical over 8 bases. V was clipped by 1 base and J by 3 bases; unmatched bases: 5. The CDR3 contains 16 residues. CDR1 is MNHEY, CDR2 SMNVEV, per germline (reference sequence). CDR3 sequence reads: CASSLLGTGYNQPQHF. The CDR3 nucleotides read TGTGCCAGCAGTTTATTAGGGACAGGTTACAATCAGCCCCAGCATTTT.